Below are 4 T cell receptor beta chains sequenced from a single sample in a study of blood T cells in healthy people across ages. A second PCR of 7 to 11 cycles used a sample-barcoded 5' primer and a J-beta primer mix. TCRdb used MiXCR to reprocess the 5' RACE reads, holding one entry per CDR3 protein. The sample has 1.8 million or so distinct CDR3 sequences, 39% seen once. The sample was blood. These receptors all stem from a human donor in good health.

The V call is TRBV6-1, the J call TRBJ2-7, with TRBD2 matching over 7 bases. From germline, CDR1 is MNHNS and CDR2 SASEGT. The CDR3 covers 15 residues. The junction had 13 bases not matched to a gene; V was cut back by 8 bases and J by 3 bases. The CDR3 is CASGRGGVEGYEQYF. The CDR3 region has the DNA TGTGCCAGCGGGAGGGGCGGGGTAGAAGGCTACGAGCAGTACTTC.

The chain recombines TRBV28 with TRBJ2-7, with 7 nucleotides matching TRBD2. Germline lookup yields CDR1 MDHEN and CDR2 SYDVKM. The CDR3 covers 14 residues. Trimming cost V 6 bases and J 2 bases; bases outside gene matches: 7. CDR3 bases: TGTGCCAGCAGCGAAGGCGGACTAGCCTACGAGCAGTACTTC. As protein: CASSEGGLAYEQYF.

The V call is TRBV15, the J call TRBJ1-2; D is ambiguous. The germline V and J ends were trimmed by 2 bases and 0 bases, with 13 bases remaining between them. This CDR3 is 16 amino acids long. Germline values: CDR1 LNHNV, CDR2 YYDKDF (reference sequence). The CDR3 spells CATSRSRAAANYGYTF. The CDR3 nucleotides read TGTGCCACCAGCAGATCCCGGGCCGCAGCTAACTATGGCTACACCTTC.

J is TRBJ2-1 and V is TRBV2; D gene unclear. V lost 7 bases and J lost 3, with 13 bases in between. The germline CDR1 and CDR2 sequences are SNHLY and FYNNEI. The CDR3 is made up of 14 amino acids. CDR3 sequence: CASTPFGDYNEQFF. The CDR3 DNA is TGTGCCAGCACCCCCTTTGGGGACTACAATGAGCAGTTCTTC.